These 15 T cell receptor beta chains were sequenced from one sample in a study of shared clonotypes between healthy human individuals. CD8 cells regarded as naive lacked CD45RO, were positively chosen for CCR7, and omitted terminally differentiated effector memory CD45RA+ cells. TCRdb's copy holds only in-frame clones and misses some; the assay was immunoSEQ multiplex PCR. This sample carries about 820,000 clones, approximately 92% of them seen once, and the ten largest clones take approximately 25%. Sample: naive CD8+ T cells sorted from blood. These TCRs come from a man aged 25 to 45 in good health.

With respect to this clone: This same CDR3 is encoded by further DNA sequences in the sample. The CDR3 DNA sequence: TGTGCCAGCATAGGGACAGGGACCTACGAGCAGTACTTC. Translating gives CASIGTGTYEQYF. V usage is TRBV2 and J usage is TRBJ2-7; 9 bases agree with TRBD1. Losses at the gene ends were 7 bases for V and 2 bases for J; bases not matched to a gene: 3. This CDR3 comprises 13 residues. CDR1 and CDR2 (germline): SNHLY, FYNNEI.

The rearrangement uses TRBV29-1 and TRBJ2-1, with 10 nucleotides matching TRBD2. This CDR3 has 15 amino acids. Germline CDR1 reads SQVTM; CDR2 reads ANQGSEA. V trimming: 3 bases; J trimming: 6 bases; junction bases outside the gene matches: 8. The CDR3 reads CSVEFASGSFNEQFF. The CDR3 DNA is TGCAGCGTTGAGTTCGCTAGCGGGAGTTTCAATGAGCAGTTCTTC.

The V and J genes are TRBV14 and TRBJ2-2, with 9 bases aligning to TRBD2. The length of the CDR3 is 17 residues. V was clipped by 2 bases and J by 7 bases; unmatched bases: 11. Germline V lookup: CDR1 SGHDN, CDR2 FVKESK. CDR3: CASSQSFLLAGGGELFF. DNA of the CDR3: TGTGCCAGCAGCCAATCCTTCTTACTAGCGGGTGGCGGGGAGCTGTTTTTT.

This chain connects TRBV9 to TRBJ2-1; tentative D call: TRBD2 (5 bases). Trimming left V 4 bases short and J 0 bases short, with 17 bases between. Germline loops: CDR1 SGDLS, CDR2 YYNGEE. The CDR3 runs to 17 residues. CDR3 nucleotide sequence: TGTGCCAGCAGCTCCCTTGCTCAGCGGAGCTCCTACAATGAGCAGTTCTTC. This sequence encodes CASSSLAQRSSYNEQFF.

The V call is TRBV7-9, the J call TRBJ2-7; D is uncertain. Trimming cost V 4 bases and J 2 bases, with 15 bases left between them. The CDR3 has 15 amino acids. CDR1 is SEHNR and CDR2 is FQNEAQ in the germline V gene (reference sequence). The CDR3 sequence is CASSSPGPLAYEQYF. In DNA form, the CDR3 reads TGTGCCAGCAGCTCTCCTGGGCCACTGGCCTACGAGCAGTACTTC.

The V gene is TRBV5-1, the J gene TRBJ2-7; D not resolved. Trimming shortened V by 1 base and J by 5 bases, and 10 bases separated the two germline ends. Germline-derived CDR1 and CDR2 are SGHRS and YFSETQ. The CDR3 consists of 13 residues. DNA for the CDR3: TGCGCCAGCAGCTTGACAGTCTACCACGAGCAGTACTTC. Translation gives CASSLTVYHEQYF.

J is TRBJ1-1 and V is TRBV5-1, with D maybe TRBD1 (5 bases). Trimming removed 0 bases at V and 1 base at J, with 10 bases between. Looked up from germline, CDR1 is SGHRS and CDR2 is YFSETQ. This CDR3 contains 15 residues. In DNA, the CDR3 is TGCGCCAGCAGCTTGGCGGGGGTTACGAACACTGAAGCTTTCTTT. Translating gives CASSLAGVTNTEAFF.

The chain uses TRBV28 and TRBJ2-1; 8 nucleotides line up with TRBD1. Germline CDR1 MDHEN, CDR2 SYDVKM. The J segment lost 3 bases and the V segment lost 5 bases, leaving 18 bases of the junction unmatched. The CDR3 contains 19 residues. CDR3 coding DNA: TGTGCCAGCAGTCCAACCAGACAGGGGCTAGAGAAGGGCTACAATGAGCAGTTCTTC. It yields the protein CASSPTRQGLEKGYNEQFF.

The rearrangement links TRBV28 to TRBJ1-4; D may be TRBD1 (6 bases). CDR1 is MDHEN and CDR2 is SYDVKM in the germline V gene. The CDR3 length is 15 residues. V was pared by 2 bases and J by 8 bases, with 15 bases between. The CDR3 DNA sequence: TGTGCCAGCAGTTTAATGGGGGCAGAAAGAGAAAAACTGTTTTTT. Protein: CASSLMGAEREKLFF.

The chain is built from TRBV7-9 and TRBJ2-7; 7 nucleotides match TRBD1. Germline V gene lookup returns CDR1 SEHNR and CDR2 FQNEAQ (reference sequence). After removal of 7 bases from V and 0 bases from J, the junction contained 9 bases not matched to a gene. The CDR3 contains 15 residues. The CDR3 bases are TGTGCCAGCACCCAGAGGGACAGCCGCTCCTACGAGCAGTACTTC. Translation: CASTQRDSRSYEQYF.

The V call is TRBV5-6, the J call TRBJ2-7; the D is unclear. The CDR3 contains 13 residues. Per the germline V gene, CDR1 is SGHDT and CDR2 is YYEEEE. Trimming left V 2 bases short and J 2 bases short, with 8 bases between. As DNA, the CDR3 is TGTGCCAGCAGCTTTTGGGCCACCTACGAGCAGTACTTC. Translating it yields CASSFWATYEQYF.

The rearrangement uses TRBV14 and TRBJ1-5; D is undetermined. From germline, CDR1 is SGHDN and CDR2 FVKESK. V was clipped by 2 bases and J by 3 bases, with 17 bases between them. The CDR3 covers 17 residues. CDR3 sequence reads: CASSQHHGRAYNQPQHF. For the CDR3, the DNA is TGTGCCAGCAGCCAACACCACGGACGGGCCTACAATCAGCCCCAGCATTTT. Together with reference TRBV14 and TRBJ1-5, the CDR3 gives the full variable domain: EAGVTQFPSHSVIEKGQTVTLRCDPISGHDNLYWYRRVMGKEIKFLLHFVKESKQDESGMPNNRFLAERTGGTYSTLKVQPAELEDSGVYFCASSQHHGRAYNQPQHFGDGTRLSIL.

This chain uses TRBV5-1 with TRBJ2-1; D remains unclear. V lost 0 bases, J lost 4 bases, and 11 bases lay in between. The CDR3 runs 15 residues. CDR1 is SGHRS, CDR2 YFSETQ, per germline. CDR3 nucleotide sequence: TGCGCCAGCAGCTTGGACTACACTCAGTACAATGAGCAGTTCTTC. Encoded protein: CASSLDYTQYNEQFF.

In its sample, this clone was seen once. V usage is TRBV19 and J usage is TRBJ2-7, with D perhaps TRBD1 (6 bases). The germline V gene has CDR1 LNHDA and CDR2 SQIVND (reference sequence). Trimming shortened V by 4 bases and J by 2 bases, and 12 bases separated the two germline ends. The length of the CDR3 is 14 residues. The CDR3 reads CASSTRGGTYEQYF. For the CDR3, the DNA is TGTGCCAGTAGTACCCGAGGGGGTACCTACGAGCAGTACTTC. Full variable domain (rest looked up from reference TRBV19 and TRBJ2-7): DGGITQSPKYLFRKEGQNVTLSCEQNLNHDAMYWYRQDPGQGLRLIYYSQIVNDFQKGDIAEGYSVSREKKESFPLTVTSAQKNPTAFYLCASSTRGGTYEQYFGPGTRLTVT.

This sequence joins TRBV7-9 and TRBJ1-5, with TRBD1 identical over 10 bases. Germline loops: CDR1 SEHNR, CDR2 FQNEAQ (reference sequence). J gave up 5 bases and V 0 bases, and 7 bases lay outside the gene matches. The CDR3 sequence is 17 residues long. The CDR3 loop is CASSLAPGTGVHQPQHF. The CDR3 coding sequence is TGTGCCAGCAGCTTAGCGCCCGGGACAGGGGTACATCAGCCCCAGCATTTT.